This entry lists 3 T cell receptor beta chains sequenced from one sample in a study of cytomegalovirus exposure and HLA in healthy donors. The PCR used 60 Vbeta and 13 Jbeta primers. Sequencing used immunoSEQ multiplex PCR; TCRdb keeps in-frame clones, though not all of them. Of about 130,000 clones listed, about two thirds are singletons. Sequences were obtained from PBMCs. These receptors originate from a woman in her sixties in good health and CMV-seropositive.

This clone has more than one count but fewer than ten. The chain links TRBV5-1 to TRBJ2-3; 9 bases line up with TRBD2. Germline CDR1 is SGHRS and CDR2 is YFSETQ. The CDR3 runs to 16 residues. Trimming cost V 4 bases and J 2 bases; bases outside gene matches: 8. The CDR3 nucleotides are TGCGCCAGCAGCAAGGCTAGCGGGGTCATCACAGATACGCAGTATTTT. This encodes CASSKASGVITDTQYF.

The chain is built from TRBV19 and TRBJ2-7; 8 nucleotides agree with TRBD1. Germline lookup yields CDR1 LNHDA and CDR2 SQIVND (reference sequence). Trimming removed 7 bases from V and 0 bases from J; junction bases left unmatched: 8. The CDR3 contains 15 residues. CDR3 protein: CASTAGTGISYEQYF. The CDR3 nucleotides are TGTGCCAGTACAGCCGGGACAGGAATCTCCTACGAGCAGTACTTC.

The CDR3 DNA reads TGTGCCAGTAGTATCGGAGACTCACCTAATGAAAAACTGTTTTTT. Amino acid sequence: CASSIGDSPNEKLFF. The V gene is TRBV19, the J gene TRBJ1-4; D uncertain. Germline V CDR1 and CDR2: LNHDA, SQIVND (reference sequence). V was clipped by 3 bases and J by 3 bases, with 11 bases between them. The CDR3 totals 15 residues.